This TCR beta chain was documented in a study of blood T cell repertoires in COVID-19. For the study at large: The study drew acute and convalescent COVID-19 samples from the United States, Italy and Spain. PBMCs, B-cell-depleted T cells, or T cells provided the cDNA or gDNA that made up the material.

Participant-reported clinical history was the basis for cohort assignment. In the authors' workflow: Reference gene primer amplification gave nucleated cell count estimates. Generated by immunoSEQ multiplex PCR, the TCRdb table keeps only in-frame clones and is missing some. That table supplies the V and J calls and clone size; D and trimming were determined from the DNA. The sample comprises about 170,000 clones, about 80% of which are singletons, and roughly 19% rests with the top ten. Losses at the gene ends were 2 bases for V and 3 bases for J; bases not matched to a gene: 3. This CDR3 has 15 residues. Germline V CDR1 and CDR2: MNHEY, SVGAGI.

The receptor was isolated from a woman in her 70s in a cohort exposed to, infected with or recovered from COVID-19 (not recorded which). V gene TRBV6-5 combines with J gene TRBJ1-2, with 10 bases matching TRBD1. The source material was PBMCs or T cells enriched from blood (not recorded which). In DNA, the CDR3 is TGTGCCAGCAGTTACACGGGACAGGGGTACTATGGCTACACCTTC. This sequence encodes CASSYTGQGYYGYTF.